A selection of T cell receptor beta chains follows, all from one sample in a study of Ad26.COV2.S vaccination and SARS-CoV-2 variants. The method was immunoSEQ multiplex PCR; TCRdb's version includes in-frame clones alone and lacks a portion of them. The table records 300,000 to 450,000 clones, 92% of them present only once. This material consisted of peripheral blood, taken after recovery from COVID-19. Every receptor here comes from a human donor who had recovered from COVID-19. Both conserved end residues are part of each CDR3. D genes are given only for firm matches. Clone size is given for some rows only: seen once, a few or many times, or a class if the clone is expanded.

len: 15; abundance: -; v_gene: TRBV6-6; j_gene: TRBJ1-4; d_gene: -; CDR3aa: CASTAIGEANEKLFF; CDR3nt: TGTGCCAGCACCGCAATAGGAGAAGCTAATGAAAAACTGTTTTTT
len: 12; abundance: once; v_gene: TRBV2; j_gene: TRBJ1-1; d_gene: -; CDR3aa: CASLGGAAEAFF; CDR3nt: TGTGCCTCCCTGGGGGGGGCCGCTGAAGCTTTCTTT
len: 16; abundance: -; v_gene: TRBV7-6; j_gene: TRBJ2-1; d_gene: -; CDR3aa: CASSTRDGHGYNEQFF; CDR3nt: TGTGCCAGCAGCACACGGGACGGCCACGGCTACAATGAGCAGTTCTTC
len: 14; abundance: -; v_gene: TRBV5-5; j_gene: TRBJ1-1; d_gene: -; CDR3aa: CASSLGPANTEAFF; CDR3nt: TGTGCCAGCAGCTTGGGGCCTGCTAACACTGAAGCTTTCTTT
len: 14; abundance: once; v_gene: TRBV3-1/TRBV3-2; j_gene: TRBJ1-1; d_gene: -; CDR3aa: CASRPGHVGAEAFF; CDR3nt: TGTGCCAGCAGACCGGGACATGTTGGCGCTGAAGCTTTCTTT
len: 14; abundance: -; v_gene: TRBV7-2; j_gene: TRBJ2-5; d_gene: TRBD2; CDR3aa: CASSLARGGGTQYF; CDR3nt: TGTGCCAGCAGCTTAGCGCGGGGGGGAGGGACCCAGTACTTC
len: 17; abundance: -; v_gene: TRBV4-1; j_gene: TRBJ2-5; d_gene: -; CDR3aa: CASSQGLWTEIQETQYF; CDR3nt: TGCGCCAGCAGCCAAGGCCTGTGGACAGAAATACAAGAGACCCAGTACTTC
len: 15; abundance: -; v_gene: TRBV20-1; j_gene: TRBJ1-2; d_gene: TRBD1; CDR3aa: CSASAPGQGAFLGAF; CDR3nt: TGCAGTGCTAGTGCTCCGGGACAGGGGGCGTTTTTAGGGGCCTTC
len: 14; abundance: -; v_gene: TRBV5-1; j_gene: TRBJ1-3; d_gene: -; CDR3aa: CASSAQGSRNTIYF; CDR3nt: TGCGCCAGCAGTGCTCAGGGCTCACGAAACACCATATATTTT
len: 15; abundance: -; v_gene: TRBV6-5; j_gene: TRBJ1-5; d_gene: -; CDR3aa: CASRPRRGSNQPQHF; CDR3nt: TGTGCCAGCAGGCCTCGAAGGGGAAGCAATCAGCCCCAGCATTTT
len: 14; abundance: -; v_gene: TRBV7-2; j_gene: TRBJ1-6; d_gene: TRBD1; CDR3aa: CASSLDRGPTPLHF; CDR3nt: TGTGCCAGCAGCTTAGACAGGGGGCCAACACCCCTCCACTTT
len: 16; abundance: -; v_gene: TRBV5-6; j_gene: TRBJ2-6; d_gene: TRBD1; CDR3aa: CASSPDRGTGANVLTF; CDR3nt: TGTGCCAGCAGCCCGGACAGGGGTACTGGGGCCAACGTCCTGACTTTC
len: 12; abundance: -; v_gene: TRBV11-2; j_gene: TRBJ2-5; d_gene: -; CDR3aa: CASSDSLGPQYF; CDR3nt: TGTGCCAGTTCGGACTCCCTGGGGCCCCAGTACTTC
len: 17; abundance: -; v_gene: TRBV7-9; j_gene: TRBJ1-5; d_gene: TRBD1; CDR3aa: CASSLEDRGLSNQPQHF; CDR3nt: TGTGCCAGCAGCTTAGAAGACAGGGGGCTTAGCAATCAGCCCCAGCATTTT
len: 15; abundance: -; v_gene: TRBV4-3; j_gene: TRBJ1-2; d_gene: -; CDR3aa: CASSQDLRQTYGYTF; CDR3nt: TGCGCCAGCAGCCAAGATCTCCGACAAACCTATGGCTACACCTTC
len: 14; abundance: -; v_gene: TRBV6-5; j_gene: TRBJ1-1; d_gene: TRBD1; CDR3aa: CASSYEGARTEAFF; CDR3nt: TGTGCCAGCAGTTACGAGGGGGCGCGGACTGAAGCTTTCTTT
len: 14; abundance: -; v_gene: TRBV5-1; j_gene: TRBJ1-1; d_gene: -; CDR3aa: CASSLRVRETEAFF; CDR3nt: TGCGCCAGCAGCCTCAGGGTCCGGGAGACTGAAGCTTTCTTT
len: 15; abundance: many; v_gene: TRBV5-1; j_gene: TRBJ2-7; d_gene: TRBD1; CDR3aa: CASSLGQGELYEQYF; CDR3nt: TGCGCCAGCAGTCTGGGACAGGGGGAACTCTACGAGCAGTACTTC
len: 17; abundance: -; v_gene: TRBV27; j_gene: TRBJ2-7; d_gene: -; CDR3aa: CASSLRGNLNTDYEQYF; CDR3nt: TGTGCCAGCAGTTTACGAGGGAATTTAAATACCGATTACGAGCAGTACTTC
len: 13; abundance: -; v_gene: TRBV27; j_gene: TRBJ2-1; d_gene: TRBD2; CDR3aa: CASRLAGVNEQFF; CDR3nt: TGTGCCAGCAGACTAGCGGGGGTGAATGAGCAGTTCTTC
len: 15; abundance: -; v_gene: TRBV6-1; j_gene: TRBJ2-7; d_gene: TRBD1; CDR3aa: CASSERTGQAPEQYF; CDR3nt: TGTGCCAGCAGTGAGCGGACAGGACAGGCCCCCGAGCAGTACTTC
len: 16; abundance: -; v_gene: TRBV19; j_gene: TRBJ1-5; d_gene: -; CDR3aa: CATQTHSGYYGQPQHF; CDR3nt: TGTGCCACCCAGACTCATTCGGGGTATTACGGTCAGCCCCAGCATTTT
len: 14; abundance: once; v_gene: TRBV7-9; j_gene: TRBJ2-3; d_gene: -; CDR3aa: CASSSNDPGRTQYF; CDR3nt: TGTGCCAGCAGCTCAAATGACCCGGGCCGGACGCAGTATTTT
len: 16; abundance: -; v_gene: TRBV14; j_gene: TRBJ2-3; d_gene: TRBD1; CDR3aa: CASSQDRAPWTDTQYF; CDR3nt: TGTGCCAGCAGCCAGGACAGGGCCCCTTGGACAGATACGCAGTATTTT
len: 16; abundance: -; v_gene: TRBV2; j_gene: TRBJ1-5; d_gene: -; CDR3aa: CASSQTSGVSNQPQHF; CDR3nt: TGTGCCAGCAGTCAAACCAGCGGGGTTAGCAATCAGCCCCAGCATTTT
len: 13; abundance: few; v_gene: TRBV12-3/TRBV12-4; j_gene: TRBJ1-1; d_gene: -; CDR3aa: CASSSQGPREAFF; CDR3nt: TGTGCCAGCAGTTCCCAAGGGCCCAGGGAAGCTTTCTTT